This entry lists 18 T cell receptor beta chains sequenced from one sample in a study of shared clonotypes between healthy human individuals. Positively selected for CCR7, the CD45RO-negative cells used as naive CD8 cells excluded terminally differentiated effector memory CD45RA+ cells. This table comes from immunoSEQ multiplex PCR, and its TCRdb copy is limited to in-frame clones, with some not included. The sample has about 2.2 million clones; about 94% are singletons. Material: naive CD8+ T cells from PBMCs. All receptors derive from a man younger than 35 in good health. Some clones in this sample may be carry-over from other donors' samples.

The chain recombines TRBV13 with TRBJ1-2; D possibly corresponds to TRBD1 (5 bases). The CDR3 has 13 residues. Germline V lookup: CDR1 PRHDT, CDR2 FYEKMQ (reference sequence). V was clipped by 3 bases and J by 12 bases, with 17 bases between them. CDR3 loop: CASSLVGWGRDTF. The CDR3 DNA follows: TGTGCCAGCAGCTTGGTCGGTTGGGGCCGGGACACCTTC.

The genes are TRBV6-6 and TRBJ2-1; no definite D call. V gave up 6 bases and J gave up 6 bases, with 12 bases separating them. The germline V gene encodes CDR1 MNHNY and CDR2 SVGAGI (reference sequence). The CDR3 length is 13 residues. The DNA of the CDR3 is TGTGCCAGCAGGCAGTGGGTAGGCAATGAGCAGTTCTTC. Its translation is CASRQWVGNEQFF.

DNA of the CDR3: TGTGCCAGTAGTATAGGGGGTGCTGGGGCCAACGTCCTGACTTTC. Translating it yields CASSIGGAGANVLTF. This chain links TRBV19 with TRBJ2-6; no clear D. V was shortened by 1 base and J by 2 bases, with 6 bases between the two germline ends. Germline V gives CDR1 LNHDA, CDR2 SQIVND (reference sequence). This CDR3 has 15 amino acids.

V gene TRBV19 combines with J gene TRBJ2-7, with D perhaps matching TRBD2 (5 bases). Germline loops: CDR1 LNHDA, CDR2 SQIVND (reference sequence). CDR3 length: 16 amino acids. The V end lost 5 bases, the J end lost 2 bases, and 19 bases lay between the germline ends. The CDR3 DNA is TGTGCCAGTAGTTCCCGGGGATCGGACTGGACCTACGAGCAGTACTTC. This gives the protein CASSSRGSDWTYEQYF.

V gene TRBV28 combines with J gene TRBJ2-5; TRBD2 aligns across 12 bases. The end of the DNA is better explained by TRBJ2-7, so the J call may be wrong. The V gene's germline CDR1 is MDHEN and CDR2 SYDVKM. The CDR3 consists of 14 residues. The CDR3 loop reads CASSLTSGSYEQYF. CDR3 nucleotide sequence: TGTGCCAGCAGTTTGACTAGCGGGAGTTACGAGCAGTACTTC.

The V and J genes are TRBV29-1 and TRBJ1-2; TRBD1 agrees at 7 bases. CDR3 size: 12 residues. Germline lookup yields CDR1 SQVTM and CDR2 ANQGSEA. V trimming: 6 bases; J trimming: 8 bases; junction bases outside the gene matches: 9. The CDR3 is CSVRTGDGGYTF. DNA for the CDR3: TGCAGCGTCAGAACAGGGGACGGGGGCTACACCTTC.

In DNA form, the CDR3 reads TGTGCCAGCAGCAAAGCGGACAGGGATGGTTCACCCCTCCACTTT. Translated: CASSKADRDGSPLHF. This chain joins TRBV21-1 and TRBJ1-6; the table calls TRBD1, which could not be checked here. TRBV21-1 is labeled a pseudogene. The CDR3 has 15 residues.

This clone showed up just once. CDR3 nucleotides: TGTGCCAGTAGTATTCCGGGACAGGGGGCGGACACGTCTGGATGGACAGATACGCAGTATTTT. It is translated as CASSIPGQGADTSGWTDTQYF. The chain recombines TRBV19 with TRBJ2-3, with 12 bases aligning to TRBD1. CDR1 and CDR2 from the germline V gene are LNHDA and SQIVND (reference sequence). V lost 3 bases to trimming and J lost 3 bases; unmatched junction nucleotides: 19. This CDR3 has 21 residues.

The V gene is TRBV28, the J gene TRBJ2-7, with 7 positions matching TRBD2. The junction had 16 bases not matched to a gene; V was cut back by 7 bases and J by 7 bases. This CDR3 region has 15 residues. Germline loops: CDR1 MDHEN, CDR2 SYDVKM. The CDR3 region has the DNA TGTGCCAGCATCCCTCGAGTGGGAGGGCCTTGGGAGCAGTACTTC. Amino acid sequence: CASIPRVGGPWEQYF.

The CDR3 nucleotides read TGTGCCACACAACTACACTATGGCTACACCTTC. Translated: CATQLHYGYTF. The V call is TRBV28, the J call TRBJ1-2; D is uncertain. Germline CDR1 reads MDHEN; CDR2 reads SYDVKM. The CDR3 has 11 residues. Trimming pared 10 bases from V and 3 bases from J, leaving 9 bases between.

The chain links TRBV28 to TRBJ2-1; D unresolved. Germline CDR1 reads MDHEN; CDR2 reads SYDVKM. The CDR3 is made up of 15 amino acids. V lost 2 bases and J lost 7, with 15 bases in between. CDR3 in DNA: TGTGCCAGCAGTTTACAAGCGCTCTTGGGAAATGAGCAGTTCTTC. It codes for CASSLQALLGNEQFF.

This clone occurred once. The chain recombines TRBV4-1 with TRBJ2-5; D gene unclear. The CDR3 totals 12 residues. V gave up 6 bases and J gave up 2 bases, with 7 bases separating them. Per germline, CDR1 MGHRA and CDR2 YSYEKL. The CDR3 reads CASRSQQETQYF. For the CDR3, the DNA is TGCGCCAGCAGGAGTCAACAAGAGACCCAGTACTTC.

J is TRBJ1-3 and V is TRBV29-1, with D possibly TRBD1 on 6 matching bases. The CDR3 runs to 14 residues. CDR1 is SQVTM, CDR2 ANQGSEA, per germline. V was clipped by 7 bases and J by 0 bases, with 13 bases between them. The CDR3 sequence: CSAAGQSSGNTIYF. CDR3 in DNA: TGCAGCGCCGCCGGACAGAGCTCTGGAAACACCATATATTTT.

The chain links TRBV27 to TRBJ1-1; TRBD1 might be the D (6 bases). The germline V gene encodes CDR1 MNHEY and CDR2 SMNVEV (reference sequence). The CDR3 runs to 15 residues. The ends were cut back, 3 bases at V and 2 bases at J, with 13 bases in the middle. The CDR3 DNA reads as TGTGCCAGCAGTTTTCTACAGGGACCCAACACTGAAGCTTTCTTT. Translation: CASSFLQGPNTEAFF.

This CDR3 reads CATTIGQGYNQPQHF. The DNA for the CDR3 is TGTGCCACCACAATAGGACAGGGATACAATCAGCCCCAGCATTTT. This chain joins TRBV15 and TRBJ1-5; 8 nucleotides align to TRBD1. The V segment lost 7 bases and the J segment 3 bases; nucleotides outside the gene matches: 8. This CDR3 comprises 15 residues. Germline V lookup: CDR1 LNHNV, CDR2 YYDKDF (reference sequence).

The J gene is TRBJ2-7, the V gene TRBV28; 7 bases agree with TRBD1. CDR1 is MDHEN, CDR2 SYDVKM, per germline. The CDR3 covers 13 residues. Trimming at V came to 11 bases and at J to 3 bases, leaving 10 bases not matched to a gene. The CDR3: CACRDSGLYEQYF. Here the CDR3 DNA reads TGTGCCTGCCGGGACAGCGGACTCTACGAGCAGTACTTC. The variable domain in full, with the rest retrieved from reference TRBV28 and TRBJ2-7, is DVKVTQSSRYLVKRTGEKVFLECVQDMDHENMFWYRQDPGLGLRLIYFSYDVKMKEKGDIPEGYSVSREKKERFSLILESASTNQTSMYLCACRDSGLYEQYFGPGTRLTVT.

The chain has TRBV7-9 and TRBJ1-4; D possibly corresponds to TRBD1 (6 bases). Germline lookup yields CDR1 SEHNR and CDR2 FQNEAQ (reference sequence). This CDR3 region has 17 residues. Trimming removed 2 bases at V and 2 bases at J, with 15 bases between. The CDR3 coding sequence is TGTGCCAGCAGCTTACCGGGACACCTACGGACTAATGAAAAACTGTTTTTT. This gives the protein CASSLPGHLRTNEKLFF. The full variable domain, completed using reference TRBV7-9 and TRBJ1-4, is DTGVSQNPRHKITKRGQNVTFRCDPISEHNRLYWYRQTLGQGPEFLTYFQNEAQLEKSRLLSDRFSAERPKGSFSTLEIQRTEQGDSAMYLCASSLPGHLRTNEKLFFGSGTQLSVL.

The chain couples TRBV29-1 to TRBJ2-7; 10 bases map to TRBD2. With 4 bases clipped from V and 3 bases from J, the junction kept 6 bases outside the gene matches. Germline loops: CDR1 SQVTM, CDR2 ANQGSEA. The CDR3 length is 14 residues. The chain's CDR3 is CSVGSRTSGYEQYF. The DNA of the CDR3 is TGCAGCGTTGGGAGTAGGACTAGCGGCTACGAGCAGTACTTC.